Given below is one T cell receptor beta chain in context. The antigen remains unidentified. V shed 7 bases and J shed 3 bases, with 15 bases lying between them. The V gene's germline CDR1 is SNHLY and CDR2 FYNNEI. This CDR3 spans 15 amino acids. This sample is part of a study of cytomegalovirus exposure and HLA in healthy donors. Notes on the study in general: For presence/absence analyses, sequencing depth was assumed to be roughly uniform across donors. The majority of TCR sequences were rare, yet some public TCRs appeared in many donors. Analyzed later, most CMV-associated TCR beta chains appeared HLA-restricted.

13 Jbeta primers and 60 Vbeta primers were used for the PCR. Measured with immunoSEQ multiplex PCR; TCRdb has only the in-frame clones, and not every one. This listing includes about 77,000 clones. This TCR came from a man aged 50 or older in good health and CMV-seropositive. The sequenced material came from PBMCs. The rearrangement joins TRBV2 to TRBJ2-2, with no clear D. CDR3 bases: TGTGCCAGCAACCCTACCAACCTGGACACCGGGGAGCTGTTTTTT. Translation gives CASNPTNLDTGELFF. The full variable domain, in which reference TRBV2 and TRBJ2-2 provide the parts outside the CDR3, is EPEVTQTPSHQVTQMGQEVILRCVPISNHLYFYWYRQILGQKVEFLVSFYNNEISEKSEIFDDQFSVERPDGSNFTLKIRSTKLEDSAMYFCASNPTNLDTGELFFGEGSRLTVL.